Presented here are 6 T cell receptor beta chains from one specimen sequenced in a study of human thymus T cells. Surgeons resected thymus tissue during corrective heart surgery. Using immunoSEQ multiplex PCR, the repertoire was profiled, and TCRdb retains in-frame clones only, with some absent. The data contain some 130,000 clones, about 94% of them singletons. Sequenced material: thymus tissue. The source of these receptors is a boy under two years old with a congenital heart defect but otherwise immunologically healthy.

The V and J genes are TRBV11-2 and TRBJ2-7; no clear D gene. The V end was cut by 6 bases, the J end by 2 bases, with 14 bases between. The CDR3 is made up of 14 amino acids. Germline V gene lookup returns CDR1 SGHAT and CDR2 FQNNGV. The CDR3 protein is CASRNPARPYEQYF. DNA of the CDR3: TGTGCCAGCAGGAACCCCGCCAGACCCTACGAGCAGTACTTC.

This clone appeared once. The chain combines TRBV10-1 with TRBJ2-3, with D hard to call. V lost 0 bases and J 3 bases, leaving 7 bases between the germline ends. Looked up from germline, CDR1 is WNHNN and CDR2 is SYGVQD (reference sequence). This CDR3 contains 14 residues. Here the CDR3 DNA reads TGCGCCAGCAGTGAGTCAGTGAGAACAGATACGCAGTATTTT. This sequence encodes CASSESVRTDTQYF.

The genes are TRBV29-1 and TRBJ1-2; TRBD1 is a possible D gene (5 bases). The CDR3 is made up of 12 amino acids. CDR1 is SQVTM and CDR2 is ANQGSEA in the germline V gene. Trimming shortened V by 0 bases and J by 4 bases, and 6 bases separated the two germline ends. CDR3: CSVEEDIYGYTF. CDR3 DNA: TGCAGCGTTGAAGAGGACATCTATGGCTACACCTTC.

The chain couples TRBV27 to TRBJ1-6; 9 positions agree with TRBD1. CDR1 is MNHEY and CDR2 is SMNVEV in the germline V gene (reference sequence). This CDR3 is built from 14 residues. The ends lost 5 bases at V and 10 bases at J; junction bases unmatched: 6. The CDR3 DNA is TGTGCCAGCAGTGCCACAGGGGGCTCGTCACCCCTCCACTTT. This codes for CASSATGGSSPLHF.

This clone was recorded only once. The chain combines TRBV25-1 with TRBJ1-1; perhaps TRBD1 as D (5 bases). The CDR3 runs to 15 residues. Trimming took off 2 bases at V and 2 bases at J, with 12 bases between the two ends. Germline V CDR1 and CDR2: MGHDK, SYGVNS. CDR3 in amino acids: CASSEDTGGNTEAFF. CDR3 sequence (DNA): TGTGCCAGCAGTGAAGATACCGGGGGAAACACTGAAGCTTTCTTT.

The chain joins TRBV14 to TRBJ1-6, with 7 bases identical to TRBD1. Germline V gene sequence: CDR1 SGHDN, CDR2 FVKESK. The V and J ends lost 3 bases and 3 bases, in that order; junction bases with no gene match: 5. This CDR3 is 16 amino acids long. The DNA for the CDR3 is TGTGCCAGCAGCCATCACCGGGACAGCTATAATTCACCCCTCCACTTT. It specifies CASSHHRDSYNSPLHF.